This T cell receptor beta chain was sequenced during a study of CD8 T cells in cerebrospinal fluid in Alzheimer's disease. Findings and caveats of the study: No causal link between EBV and Alzheimer's follows from EBV-specific cerebrospinal fluid TCRs, authors warned. Versus healthy subjects, Alzheimer's patients more often had clones of at least 3%. EBV-specific clones showed no enrichment in Alzheimer's patients and were not the top expanded clones.

Considering frequency, this clonotype is medium-sized. What it binds is unknown. TCRdb re-called the 10x single-cell sequencing reads and shows each CDR3 protein once, DNA omitted. This sample contains 1,500 to 2,000 distinct CDR3 sequences. The CDR3 totals 13 residues. Droplet-based sequencing used CSF cells sorted as live with a live/dead marker. The sequencing sample was made of cerebrospinal fluid. The gene calls are TRBV12-3 or TRBV12-4 and TRBJ2-7; TCRdb's D gene call, TRBD1, goes unchecked for lack of DNA. This clonotype originated in a human donor in good health. CDR3: CASSLGWGREQYF.